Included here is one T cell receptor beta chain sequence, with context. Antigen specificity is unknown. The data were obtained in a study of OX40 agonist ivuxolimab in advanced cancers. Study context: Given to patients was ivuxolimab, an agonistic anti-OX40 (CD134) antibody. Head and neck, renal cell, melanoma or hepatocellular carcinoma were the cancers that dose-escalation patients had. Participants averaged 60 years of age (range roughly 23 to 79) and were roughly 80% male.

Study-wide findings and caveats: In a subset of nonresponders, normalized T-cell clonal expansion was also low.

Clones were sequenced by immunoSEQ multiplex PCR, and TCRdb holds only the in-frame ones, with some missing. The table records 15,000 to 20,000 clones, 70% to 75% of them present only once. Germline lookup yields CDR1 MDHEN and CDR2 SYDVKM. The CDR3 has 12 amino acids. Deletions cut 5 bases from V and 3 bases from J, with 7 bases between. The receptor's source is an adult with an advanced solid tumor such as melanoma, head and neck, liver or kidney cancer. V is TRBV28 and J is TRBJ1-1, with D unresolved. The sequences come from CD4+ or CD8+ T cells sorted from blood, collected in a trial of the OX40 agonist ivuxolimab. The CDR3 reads CASSPSHTEAFF. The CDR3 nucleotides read TGTGCCAGCAGTCCAAGCCACACTGAAGCTTTCTTT.